The subject of this entry is one T cell receptor beta chain. The sample comes from a study of T cells expressing NK-cell markers. From the 5' RACE reads, TCRdb lists one entry per CDR3 protein and no DNA. The table for this sample gives about 400,000 distinct CDR3 sequences. The CDR3 spans 14 residues. Germline V gene data show CDR1 as MGHDK and CDR2 as SYGVNS. The source is a woman in her 50s in good health. The chain links TRBV25-1 to TRBJ2-1. What was sequenced was blood T cells: a sorted CD56 or NKG2C T cell subset, CD4+ or CD8+ T cells, or bulk PBMC T cells (not recorded which). CDR3 in amino acids: CASSDPGPYNEQFF.